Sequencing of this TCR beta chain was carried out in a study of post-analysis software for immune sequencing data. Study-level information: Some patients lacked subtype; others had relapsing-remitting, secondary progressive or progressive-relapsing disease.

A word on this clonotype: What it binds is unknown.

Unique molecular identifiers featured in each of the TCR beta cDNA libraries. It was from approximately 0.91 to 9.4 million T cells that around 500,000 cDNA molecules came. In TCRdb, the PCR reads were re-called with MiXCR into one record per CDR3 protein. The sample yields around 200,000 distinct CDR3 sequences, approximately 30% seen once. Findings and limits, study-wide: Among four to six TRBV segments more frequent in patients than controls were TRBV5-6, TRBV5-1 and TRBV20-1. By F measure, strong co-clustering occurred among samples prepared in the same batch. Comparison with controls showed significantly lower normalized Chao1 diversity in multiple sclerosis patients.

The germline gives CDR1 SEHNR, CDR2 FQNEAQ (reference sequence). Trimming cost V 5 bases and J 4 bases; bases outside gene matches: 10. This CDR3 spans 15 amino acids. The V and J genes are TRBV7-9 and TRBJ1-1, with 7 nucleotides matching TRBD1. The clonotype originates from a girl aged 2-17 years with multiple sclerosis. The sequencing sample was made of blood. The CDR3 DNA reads TGTGCCAGCAGCCGGACAGGAAATAGGGGCACTGAAGCTTTCTTT. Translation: CASSRTGNRGTEAFF.